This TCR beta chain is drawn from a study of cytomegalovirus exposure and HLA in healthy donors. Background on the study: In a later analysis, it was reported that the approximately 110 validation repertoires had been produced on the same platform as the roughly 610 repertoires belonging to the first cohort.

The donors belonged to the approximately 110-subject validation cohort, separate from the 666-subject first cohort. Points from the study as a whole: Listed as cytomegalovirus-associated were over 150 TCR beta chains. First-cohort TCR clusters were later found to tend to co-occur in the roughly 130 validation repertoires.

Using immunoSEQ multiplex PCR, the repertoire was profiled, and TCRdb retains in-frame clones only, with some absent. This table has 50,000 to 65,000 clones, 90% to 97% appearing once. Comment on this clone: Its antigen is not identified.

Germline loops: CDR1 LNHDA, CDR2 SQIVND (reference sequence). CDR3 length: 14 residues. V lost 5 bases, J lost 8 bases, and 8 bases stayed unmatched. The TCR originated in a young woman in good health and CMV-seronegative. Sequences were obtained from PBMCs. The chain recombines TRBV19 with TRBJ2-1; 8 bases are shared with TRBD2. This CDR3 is CASSVLADQDEQFF. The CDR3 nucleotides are TGTGCCAGTAGTGTACTAGCGGACCAGGATGAGCAGTTCTTC.